This T cell receptor (beta chain) comes out of a study of OX40 agonist ivuxolimab in advanced cancers. In the study overall: Treatment of patients was with ivuxolimab, an agonistic anti-OX40 (CD134) antibody. Patients were treated with intravenous ivuxolimab, dosed at 0.01 to 10 mg/kg and infused every 2 weeks. Study outcomes and limitations: At 0.1 to 3.0 mg/kg, clonal expansion of CD4+ and CD8+ blood T cells had occurred by week 6.

Clones were read by immunoSEQ multiplex PCR, and TCRdb kept only the in-frame ones, dropping some. The sample lists 75,000 to 80,000 clones, 94% seen once, with over 20% in the top ten. This CDR3 is built from 13 residues. Germline V CDR1 and CDR2: SSHAT, FNYEAQ (reference sequence). Points on this clone: Its antigen remains unknown. The junction departs from germline at one end; a sequencing error may be responsible.

The chain has TRBV7-7 and TRBJ2-7; D possibly corresponds to TRBD1 (5 bases). Material: CD4+ or CD8+ T cells sorted from blood, obtained in a trial of the OX40 agonist ivuxolimab. This TCR derives from an adult with an advanced solid tumor such as melanoma, head and neck, liver or kidney cancer. As DNA, the CDR3 is TGTGCTAGCAGGGCGGTGGGTTCCTACGAGCAGTACTTC. This gives the protein CASRAVGSYEQYF.